This T cell receptor (beta chain) originates from a study of blood T cell repertoires in COVID-19. Study summary: Whether acute or convalescent, the COVID-19 samples came from the United States, Italy and Spain. From T cells, B-cell-depleted T cells, or PBMCs came the material, which was cDNA or gDNA.

This CDR3 has 15 residues. J was trimmed by 2 bases and V by 6 bases; bases with no gene match: 9. Germline V CDR1 and CDR2: SEHNR, FQNEAQ (reference sequence). Original data processing: Amplification from reference gene primers served as the basis for estimated nucleated cell counts. Repertoires were generated with immunoSEQ multiplex PCR, while TCRdb's copy carries only in-frame clones and drops some. For V, J and clone size, that table is used; D and trimming come from the DNA. This sample has over 120,000 clones, with around 86% found just once. The gene calls are TRBV7-9 and TRBJ1-2, with 7 positions matching TRBD1. The receptor's source is a man aged 50-59 years who had recovered from COVID-19. The specimen sequenced was peripheral blood. CDR3 bases: TGTGCCAGCAGGGCACGGACAGGCGACAACTATGGCTACACCTTC. This codes for CASRARTGDNYGYTF. Full variable domain (outside the CDR3, taken from reference TRBV7-9 and TRBJ1-2): DTGVSQNPRHKITKRGQNVTFRCDPISEHNRLYWYRQTLGQGPEFLTYFQNEAQLEKSRLLSDRFSAERPKGSFSTLEIQRTEQGDSAMYLCASRARTGDNYGYTFGSGTRLTVV.